These T cell receptor beta chains were read from a single sample in a study of beta chain features in type 1 diabetes. Libraries were prepared by immunoSEQ multiplex PCR; TCRdb keeps only in-frame clonotypes and omits some of them. The repertoire holds 140,000 or so clones, with nearly 9.5% as singletons. Sequencing was done on a sample of central memory CD4+ T cells from blood. The receptors were gathered from a man aged 18 to 35 in good health. Both conserved end residues are part of each CDR3. The order of the fields is V gene, clone size, J gene, D gene, CDR3 DNA, CDR3 protein. A D gene is named only where the DNA matches it firmly. Part of the rows lack a size; the others show once, few, many or a class for expanded clones.

>TRBV6-4|few|TRBJ1-2|TRBD1
TGTGCCAGCACCGTACCTCCCCCAGGGGGCAGGGACTATGGCTACACCTTC
CASTVPPPGGRDYGYTF
>TRBV9|NA|TRBJ2-5|TRBD1
TGTGCCAGCAGCATGGGACAGGGCCGGGAGACCCAGTACTTC
CASSMGQGRETQYF
>TRBV5-4|NA|TRBJ1-4|TRBD1
TGTGCCAGCAGCCAGGGGGATGAAAAACTGTTTTTT
CASSQGDEKLFF
>TRBV2|NA|TRBJ2-3|NA
TGTGCCAGCAGTGAAGCGACTTCGGCAGATACGCAGTATTTT
CASSEATSADTQYF
>TRBV9|NA|TRBJ2-7|NA
TGTGCCAGCAGCCCTACCCTCGGTTCCTACGAGCAGTACTTC
CASSPTLGSYEQYF
>TRBV15|NA|TRBJ1-4|TRBD1
TGTGCCACCAGCAGGGACAGGGTCGATGAAAAACTGTTTTTT
CATSRDRVDEKLFF
>TRBV6-4|few|TRBJ1-1|NA
TGTGCCAGCAGTCTCCGGTTGAACACTGAAGCTTTCTTT
CASSLRLNTEAFF
>TRBV5-1|few|TRBJ1-2|TRBD1
TGCGCCAGCAGCACTCGACAGGGGAACTATGGCTACACCTTC
CASSTRQGNYGYTF
>TRBV18|NA|TRBJ2-1|TRBD1
TGTGCCAGCTCACAGGGGACAGGGGATTTCAATGAGCAGTTCTTC
CASSQGTGDFNEQFF
>TRBV11-2|few|TRBJ2-3|NA
TGTGCCAGCAGCCAACAACGCACAGATACGCAGTATTTT
CASSQQRTDTQYF
>TRBV11-2|few|TRBJ1-2|NA
TGTGCCAGCAGCCCGGAGGGAGCCTATGGCTACACCTTC
CASSPEGAYGYTF
>TRBV19|few|TRBJ1-1|TRBD1
TGTGCCAGTAGTGCGGGACAGGGGGCAGCTGGGAGCACTGAAGCTTTCTTT
CASSAGQGAAGSTEAFF
>TRBV4-3|NA|TRBJ2-7|NA
TGCGCCAGCAGCCAAGCTGTTGTGGGCAGCCCCTACGAGCAGTACTTC
CASSQAVVGSPYEQYF
>TRBV21-1|few|TRBJ2-3|NA
TGTGCCAGCAGCAAAGGACCTACAGGGGGCAGAAGCACAGATACGCAGTATTTT
CASSKGPTGGRSTDTQYF
>TRBV5-4|few|TRBJ2-3|TRBD2
TGTGCCAGCACCTTTTATTCGGGGGGGGTTGCAGATACGCAGTATTTT
CASTFYSGGVADTQYF
>TRBV5-4|few|TRBJ2-5|TRBD2
TGTGCCAGCAGCCCACCCAGCGGGGGGGAACAAGAGACCCAGTACTTC
CASSPPSGGEQETQYF
>TRBV4-2|NA|TRBJ2-1|NA
TGTGCCAGCAGCCAAGACTCGGGGTATGGGTCCTACAATGAGCAGTTCTTC
CASSQDSGYGSYNEQFF
>TRBV2|few|TRBJ2-1|TRBD1
TGTGCCAGCAGGAGGCAGGGGGACAATGAGCAGTTCTTC
CASRRQGDNEQFF
>TRBV7-9|many|TRBJ2-1|TRBD2
TGTGCCAGCAGCCAGGGAGGGGCCCCTGAGCAGTTCTTC
CASSQGGAPEQFF
>TRBV7-6|few|TRBJ1-4|TRBD1
TGTGCCAGCAGCGATACCTACAGGGGGCGCGGTGAAAAACTGTTTTTT
CASSDTYRGRGEKLFF
>TRBV29-1|few|TRBJ2-1|TRBD2
TGCAGCGTTGAGCGGGGGGGAACCAATGAGCAGTTCTTC
CSVERGGTNEQFF
>TRBV29-1|many|TRBJ1-1|TRBD1
TGCAGCGTCGACAGGGAACGGGCGAACACTGAAGCTTTCTTT
CSVDRERANTEAFF
>TRBV9|many|TRBJ1-5|TRBD1
TGTGCCAGCAGCGAACAGGGGGGCAATCAGCCCCAGCATTTT
CASSEQGGNQPQHF
>TRBV7-9|NA|TRBJ1-4|NA
TGTGCCAGCAGCAGGACAGCAACTAATGAAAAACTGTTTTTT
CASSRTATNEKLFF
>TRBV19|many|TRBJ2-7|TRBD1
TGTGCCAGGGGGACAGGGAGCTCCTACGAGCAGTACTTC
CARGTGSSYEQYF
>TRBV28|NA|TRBJ2-7|TRBD1
TGTGCCAGCAGTTTATCACAGGGGGCCTACGAGCAGTACTTC
CASSLSQGAYEQYF
>TRBV6-1|few|TRBJ1-4|NA
TGTGCCAGCAGTGAAGGGAGTACTAATGAAAAACTGTTTTTT
CASSEGSTNEKLFF
>TRBV21-1|NA|TRBJ2-3|NA
TGTGCCAGCAGCCGAGGAGGGTGGGACACAGATACGCAGTATTTT
CASSRGGWDTDTQYF
>TRBV5-4|few|TRBJ2-2|NA
TGTGCCAGCAGCTACGGGCAGGGGAACACCGGGGAGCTGTTTTTT
CASSYGQGNTGELFF
>TRBV7-3|few|TRBJ2-7|TRBD2
TGTGCCAGCATGCCTAGGGGTCGAGCCGGGGGGGAGCAGTACTTC
CASMPRGRAGGEQYF
>TRBV5-6|NA|TRBJ1-2|TRBD1
TGTGCCAGCAGCTGGGGGACAGCCAACTATGGCTACACCTTC
CASSWGTANYGYTF
>TRBV5-4|NA|TRBJ2-1|TRBD1
TGTGCCAGCAGCCCTGGACAGGGTTGGAATGAGCAGTTCTTC
CASSPGQGWNEQFF